Here is one T cell receptor beta chain with its context. Sequencing used immunoSEQ multiplex PCR; TCRdb keeps in-frame clones, though not all of them. The data contain more than 75,000 clones, around 90% of them singletons. This CDR3 comprises 16 residues. Germline V gives CDR1 MGHRA, CDR2 YSYEKL. Trimming removed 3 bases from V and 2 bases from J, with 14 bases in between. This record belongs to a study of radiotherapy plus CTLA-4 blockade in lung cancer. Overall study context: Objective responses were seen in 15% to 20% of patients, disease control in approximately 30%.

The genes are TRBV4-1 and TRBJ2-1; the D gene is possibly TRBD1 (5 bases). The input for sequencing was peripheral blood, taken from a patient treated with radiotherapy plus ipilimumab. The clonotype originates from a human donor with non-small cell lung cancer who had stable disease on radiotherapy plus ipilimumab. The CDR3 DNA reads as TGCGCCAGCAGCCACGGCAGGGCCCCAACCTACAATGAGCAGTTCTTC. It is translated as CASSHGRAPTYNEQFF.